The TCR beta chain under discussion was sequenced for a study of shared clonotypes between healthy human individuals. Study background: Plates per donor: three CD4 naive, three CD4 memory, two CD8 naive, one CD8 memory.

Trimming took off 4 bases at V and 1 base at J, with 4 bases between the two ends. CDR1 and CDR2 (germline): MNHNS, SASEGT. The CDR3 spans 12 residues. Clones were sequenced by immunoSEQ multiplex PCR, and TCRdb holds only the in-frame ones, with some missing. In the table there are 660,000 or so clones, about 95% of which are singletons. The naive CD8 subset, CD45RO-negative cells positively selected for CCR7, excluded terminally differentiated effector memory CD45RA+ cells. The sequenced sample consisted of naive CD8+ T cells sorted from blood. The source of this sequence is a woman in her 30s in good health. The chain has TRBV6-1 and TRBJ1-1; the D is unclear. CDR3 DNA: TGTGCCAGCAGTGTAGGGAACACTGAAGCTTTCTTT. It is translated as CASSVGNTEAFF.